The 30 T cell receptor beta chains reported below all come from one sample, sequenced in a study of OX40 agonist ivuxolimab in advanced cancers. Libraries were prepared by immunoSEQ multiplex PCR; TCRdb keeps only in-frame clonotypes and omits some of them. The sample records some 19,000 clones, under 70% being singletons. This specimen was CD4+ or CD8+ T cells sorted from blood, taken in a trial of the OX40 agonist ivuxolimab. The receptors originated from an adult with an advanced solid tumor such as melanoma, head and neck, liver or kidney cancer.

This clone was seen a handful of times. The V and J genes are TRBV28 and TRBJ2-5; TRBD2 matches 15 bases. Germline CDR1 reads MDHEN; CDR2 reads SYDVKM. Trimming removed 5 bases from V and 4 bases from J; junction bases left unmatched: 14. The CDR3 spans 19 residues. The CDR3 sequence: CASSTQDGTSGRIAETQYF. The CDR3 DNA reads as TGTGCCAGCAGTACCCAGGACGGGACTAGCGGGAGGATAGCAGAGACCCAGTACTTC.

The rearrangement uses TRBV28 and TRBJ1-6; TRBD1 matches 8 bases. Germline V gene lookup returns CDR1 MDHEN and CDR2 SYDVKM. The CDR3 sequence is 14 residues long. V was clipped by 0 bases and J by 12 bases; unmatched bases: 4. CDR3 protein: CASSLWDRVEPLHF. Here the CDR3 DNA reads TGTGCCAGCAGTTTATGGGACAGGGTGGAACCCCTCCACTTT.

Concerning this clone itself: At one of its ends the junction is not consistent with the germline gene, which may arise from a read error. The CDR3 here is CASSEGTTVMWEKLFF. The CDR3 DNA is TGTGCCAGCAGCGAAGGGACTACGGTAATGTGGGAAAAACTGTTTTTT. The V gene is TRBV6-1, the J gene TRBJ1-4; possible D gene TRBD1, 5 bases. The CDR3 is 16 residues long. From germline, CDR1 is MNHNS and CDR2 SASEGT.

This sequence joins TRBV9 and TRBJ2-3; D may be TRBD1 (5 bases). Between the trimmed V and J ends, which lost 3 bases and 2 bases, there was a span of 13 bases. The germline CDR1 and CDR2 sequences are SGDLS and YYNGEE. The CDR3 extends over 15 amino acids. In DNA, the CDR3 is TGTGCCAGCAGCGCGACAGCCCCTTCCACAGATACGCAGTATTTT. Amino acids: CASSATAPSTDTQYF.

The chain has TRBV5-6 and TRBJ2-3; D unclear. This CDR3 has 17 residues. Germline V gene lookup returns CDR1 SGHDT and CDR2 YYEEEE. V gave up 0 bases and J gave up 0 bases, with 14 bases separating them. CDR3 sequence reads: CASSLATSHTSTDTQYF. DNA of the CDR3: TGTGCCAGCAGCTTGGCAACCTCCCACACGAGCACAGATACGCAGTATTTT. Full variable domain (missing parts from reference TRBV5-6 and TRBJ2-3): DAGVTQSPTHLIKTRGQQVTLRCSPKSGHDTVSWYQQALGQGPQFIFQYYEEEERQRGNFPDRFSGHQFPNYSSELNVNALLLGDSALYLCASSLATSHTSTDTQYFGPGTRLTVL.

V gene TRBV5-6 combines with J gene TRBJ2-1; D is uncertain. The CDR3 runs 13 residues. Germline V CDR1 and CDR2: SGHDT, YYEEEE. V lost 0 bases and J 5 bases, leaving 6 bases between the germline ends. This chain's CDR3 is CASSLVGNNEQFF. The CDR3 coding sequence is TGTGCCAGCAGCTTGGTAGGGAACAATGAGCAGTTCTTC.

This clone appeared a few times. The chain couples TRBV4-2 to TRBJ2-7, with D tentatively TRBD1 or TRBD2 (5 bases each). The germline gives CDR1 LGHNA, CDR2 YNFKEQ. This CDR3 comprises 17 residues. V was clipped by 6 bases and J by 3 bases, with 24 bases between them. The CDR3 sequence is CASSSTGTSGNYYEQYF. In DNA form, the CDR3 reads TGTGCCAGCAGTTCCACCGGGACCTCCGGCAACTACTACGAGCAGTACTTC.

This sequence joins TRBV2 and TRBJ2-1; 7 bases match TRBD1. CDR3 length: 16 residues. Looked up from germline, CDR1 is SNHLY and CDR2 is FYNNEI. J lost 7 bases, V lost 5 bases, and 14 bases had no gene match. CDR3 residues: CASSPSWQGVVNEQFF. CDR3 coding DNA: TGTGCCAGCAGTCCCTCGTGGCAGGGGGTTGTTAATGAGCAGTTCTTC.

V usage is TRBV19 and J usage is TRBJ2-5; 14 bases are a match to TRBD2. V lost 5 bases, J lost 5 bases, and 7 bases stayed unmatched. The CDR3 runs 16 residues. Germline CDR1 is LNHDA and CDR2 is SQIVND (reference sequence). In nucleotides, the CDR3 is TGTGCCAGTAGTCTCGGACTAGCGGGAGGTTTGGAGACCCAGTACTTC. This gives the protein CASSLGLAGGLETQYF.

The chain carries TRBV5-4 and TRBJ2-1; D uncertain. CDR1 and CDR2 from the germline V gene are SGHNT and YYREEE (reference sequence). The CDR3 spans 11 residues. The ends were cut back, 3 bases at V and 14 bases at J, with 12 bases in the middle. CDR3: CASSSLASEFF. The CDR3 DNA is TGTGCCAGCAGCTCCCTGGCCTCGGAGTTCTTC.

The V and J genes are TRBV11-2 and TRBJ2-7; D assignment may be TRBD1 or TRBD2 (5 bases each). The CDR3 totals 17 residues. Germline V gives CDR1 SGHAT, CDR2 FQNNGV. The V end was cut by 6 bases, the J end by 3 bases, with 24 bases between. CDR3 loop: CASSSTGTSGNYYEQYF. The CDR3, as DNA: TGTGCCAGCAGTTCCACCGGGACCTCCGGCAACTACTACGAGCAGTACTTC.

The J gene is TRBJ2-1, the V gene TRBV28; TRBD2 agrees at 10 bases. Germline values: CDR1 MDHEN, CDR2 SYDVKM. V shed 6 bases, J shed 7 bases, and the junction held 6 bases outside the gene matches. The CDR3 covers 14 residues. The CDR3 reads CASSSKREGNEQFF. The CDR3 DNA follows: TGTGCCAGCAGCTCTAAGCGGGAGGGTAATGAGCAGTTCTTC.

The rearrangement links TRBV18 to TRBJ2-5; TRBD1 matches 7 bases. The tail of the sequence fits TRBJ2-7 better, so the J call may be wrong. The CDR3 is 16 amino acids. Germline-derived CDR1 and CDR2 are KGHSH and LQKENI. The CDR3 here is CASSTIQGSRGYEQYF. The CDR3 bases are TGTGCCAGCTCGACCATACAGGGGTCTCGGGGATACGAGCAGTACTTC.

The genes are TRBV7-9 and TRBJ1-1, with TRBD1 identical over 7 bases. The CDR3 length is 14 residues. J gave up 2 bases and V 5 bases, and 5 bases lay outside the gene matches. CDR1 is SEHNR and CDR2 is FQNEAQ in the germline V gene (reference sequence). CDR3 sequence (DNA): TGTGCCAGCAGCCCTGGGACAGCTAACACTGAAGCTTTCTTT. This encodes CASSPGTANTEAFF.

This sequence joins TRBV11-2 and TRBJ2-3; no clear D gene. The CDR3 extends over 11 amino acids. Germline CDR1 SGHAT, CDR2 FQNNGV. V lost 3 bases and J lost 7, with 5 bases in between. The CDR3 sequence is CASSLRYTQYF. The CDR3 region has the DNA TGTGCCAGCAGCTTGAGATATACGCAGTATTTT. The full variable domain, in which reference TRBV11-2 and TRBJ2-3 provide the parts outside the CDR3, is EAGVAQSPRYKIIEKRQSVAFWCNPISGHATLYWYQQILGQGPKLLIQFQNNGVVDDSQLPKDRFSAERLKGVDSTLKIQPAKLEDSAVYLCASSLRYTQYFGPGTRLTVL.

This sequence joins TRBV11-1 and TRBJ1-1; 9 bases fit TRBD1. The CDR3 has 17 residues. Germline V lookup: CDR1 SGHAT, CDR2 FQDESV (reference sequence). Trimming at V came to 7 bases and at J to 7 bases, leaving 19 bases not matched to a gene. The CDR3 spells CASIGIFPPGQGGEAFF. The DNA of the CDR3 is TGTGCCAGCATTGGTATCTTCCCACCGGGACAGGGCGGTGAAGCTTTCTTT.

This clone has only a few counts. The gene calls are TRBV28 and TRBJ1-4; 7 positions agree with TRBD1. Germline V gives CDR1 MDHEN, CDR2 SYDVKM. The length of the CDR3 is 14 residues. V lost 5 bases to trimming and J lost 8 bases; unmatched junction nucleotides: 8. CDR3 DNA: TGTGCCAGCAGTAGGGGACAGCTGGGGGAAAAACTGTTTTTT. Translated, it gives CASSRGQLGEKLFF. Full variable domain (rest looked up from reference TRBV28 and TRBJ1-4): DVKVTQSSRYLVKRTGEKVFLECVQDMDHENMFWYRQDPGLGLRLIYFSYDVKMKEKGDIPEGYSVSREKKERFSLILESASTNQTSMYLCASSRGQLGEKLFFGSGTQLSVL.

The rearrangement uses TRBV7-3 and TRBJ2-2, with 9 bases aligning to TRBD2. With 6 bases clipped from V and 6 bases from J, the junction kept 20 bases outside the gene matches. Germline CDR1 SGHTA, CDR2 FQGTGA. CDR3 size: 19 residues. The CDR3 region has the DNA TGTGCCAGCAGGGATGCTCGAGCGGGGGGCGCTCGTGTGGCCGGGGAGCTGTTTTTT. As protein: CASRDARAGGARVAGELFF.

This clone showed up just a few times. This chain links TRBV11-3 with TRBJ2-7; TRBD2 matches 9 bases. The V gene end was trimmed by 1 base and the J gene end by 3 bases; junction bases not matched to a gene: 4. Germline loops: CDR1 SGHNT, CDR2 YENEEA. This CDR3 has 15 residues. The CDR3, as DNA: TGTGCCAGCAGCTTAGTAGCGGGGGCGAACTACGAGCAGTACTTC. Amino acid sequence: CASSLVAGANYEQYF.

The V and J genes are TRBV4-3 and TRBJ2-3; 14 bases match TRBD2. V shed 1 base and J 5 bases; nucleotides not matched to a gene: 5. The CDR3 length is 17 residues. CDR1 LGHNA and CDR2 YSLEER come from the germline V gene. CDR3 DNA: TGCGCCAGCAGCCAAGGGGGACTAGCGGGGGAGAGAGATACGCAGTATTTT. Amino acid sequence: CASSQGGLAGERDTQYF.

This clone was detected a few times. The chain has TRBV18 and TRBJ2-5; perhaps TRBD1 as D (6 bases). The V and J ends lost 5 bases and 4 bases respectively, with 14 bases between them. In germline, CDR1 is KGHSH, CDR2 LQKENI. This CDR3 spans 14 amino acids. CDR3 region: CASSDNRVGETQYF. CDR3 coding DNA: TGTGCCAGCTCAGATAACAGGGTAGGAGAGACCCAGTACTTC.

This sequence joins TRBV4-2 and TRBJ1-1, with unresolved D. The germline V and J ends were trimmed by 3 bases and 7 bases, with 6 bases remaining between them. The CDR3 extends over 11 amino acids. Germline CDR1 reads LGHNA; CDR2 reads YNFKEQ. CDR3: CASSHGIEAFF. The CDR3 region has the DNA TGTGCCAGCAGCCACGGCATTGAAGCTTTCTTT.

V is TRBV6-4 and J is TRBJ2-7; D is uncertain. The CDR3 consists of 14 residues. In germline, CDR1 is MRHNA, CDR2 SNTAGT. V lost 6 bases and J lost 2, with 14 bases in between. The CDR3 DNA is TGTGCCAGCAGCCACCTACCGGGCCCCTACGAGCAGTACTTC. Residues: CASSHLPGPYEQYF.

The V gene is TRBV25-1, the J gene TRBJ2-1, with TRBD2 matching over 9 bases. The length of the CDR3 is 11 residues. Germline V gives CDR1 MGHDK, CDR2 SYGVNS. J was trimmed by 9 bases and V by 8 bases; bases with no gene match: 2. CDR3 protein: CASGAGGEQFF. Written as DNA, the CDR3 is TGTGCCAGCGGAGCGGGAGGTGAGCAGTTCTTC.

This CDR3 reads CASRSHHTDTQYF. The CDR3 DNA sequence: TGTGCCAGTAGGAGCCATCACACAGATACGCAGTATTTT. This chain uses TRBV19 with TRBJ2-3; D not resolved. With 6 bases removed from V and 2 bases from J, the gap between germline ends came to 9 bases. Germline V gene lookup returns CDR1 LNHDA and CDR2 SQIVND (reference sequence). The CDR3 covers 13 residues. The full variable domain, completed using reference TRBV19 and TRBJ2-3, is DGGITQSPKYLFRKEGQNVTLSCEQNLNHDAMYWYRQDPGQGLRLIYYSQIVNDFQKGDIAEGYSVSREKKESFPLTVTSAQKNPTAFYLCASRSHHTDTQYFGPGTRLTVL.

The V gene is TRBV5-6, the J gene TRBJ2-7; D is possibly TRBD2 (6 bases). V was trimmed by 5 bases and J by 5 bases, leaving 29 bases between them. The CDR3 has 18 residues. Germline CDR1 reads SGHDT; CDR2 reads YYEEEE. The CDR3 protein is CASSLTGGSLRTTNEQYF. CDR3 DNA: TGTGCCAGCAGTCTAACAGGTGGTAGTCTTAGGACTACGAACGAGCAGTACTTC.

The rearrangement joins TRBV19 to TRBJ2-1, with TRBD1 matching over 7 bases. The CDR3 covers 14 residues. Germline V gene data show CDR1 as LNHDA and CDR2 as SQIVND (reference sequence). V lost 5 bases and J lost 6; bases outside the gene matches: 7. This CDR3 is CASSDRARGNEQFF. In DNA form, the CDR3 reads TGTGCCAGTAGTGACAGGGCCAGAGGCAATGAGCAGTTCTTC.

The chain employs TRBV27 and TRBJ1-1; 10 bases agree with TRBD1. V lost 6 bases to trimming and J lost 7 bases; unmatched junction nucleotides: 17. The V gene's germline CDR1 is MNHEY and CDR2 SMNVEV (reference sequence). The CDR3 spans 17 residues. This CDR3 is CASSDRTGGRLVGEAFF. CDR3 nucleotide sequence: TGTGCCAGCAGCGACCGGACAGGGGGAAGGTTGGTCGGTGAAGCTTTCTTT.

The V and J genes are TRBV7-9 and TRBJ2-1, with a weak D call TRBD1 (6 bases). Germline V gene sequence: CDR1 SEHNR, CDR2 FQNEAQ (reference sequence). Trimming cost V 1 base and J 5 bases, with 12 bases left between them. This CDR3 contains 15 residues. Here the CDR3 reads CASSLVTGLDNEQFF. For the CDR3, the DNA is TGTGCCAGCAGCTTAGTTACAGGGTTGGACAATGAGCAGTTCTTC.

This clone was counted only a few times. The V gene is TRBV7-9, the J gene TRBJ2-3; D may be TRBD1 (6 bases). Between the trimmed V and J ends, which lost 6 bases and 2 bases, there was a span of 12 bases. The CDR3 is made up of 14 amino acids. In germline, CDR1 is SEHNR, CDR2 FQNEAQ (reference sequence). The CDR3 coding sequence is TGTGCCAGCAGTTGGGGGCTAATCACAGATACGCAGTATTTT. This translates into CASSWGLITDTQYF.